Listed here are 21 T cell receptor beta chains from one sample, sequenced in a study of T-cell reconstitution after alpha-beta-depleted transplantation in children. Preparation of the TCRbeta library used unique molecular identifiers. TCRdb recomputed calls from the PCR reads with MiXCR, one row per CDR3 protein. The table lists about 610,000 distinct CDR3 sequences, over 9.5% of them singletons. Sample: PBMCs from the stem cell graft donor, taken from the stem cell graft. Every receptor here comes from a human donor who donated a stem cell graft to a child with acute myeloid leukemia.

In this sample, this clonotype turned up a few times. V gene TRBV29-1 combines with J gene TRBJ2-3; TRBD2 might be the D (6 bases). CDR3 length: 12 amino acids. Trimming stripped 7 bases from V and 5 bases from J, with 13 bases between. Looked up from germline, CDR1 is SQVTM and CDR2 is ANQGSEA. CDR3 sequence reads: CSARETRDTQYF. Here the CDR3 DNA reads TGCAGCGCACGGGAGACTAGAGATACGCAGTATTTT.

This clonotype was counted many times. The chain has TRBV27 and TRBJ2-7; no firm D call. V was shortened by 0 bases and J by 4 bases, with 13 bases between the two germline ends. This CDR3 comprises 15 residues. Germline assignment: CDR1 MNHEY and CDR2 SMNVEV (reference sequence). The CDR3 sequence is CASSLSAPVPYEQYF. The CDR3 nucleotides read TGTGCCAGCAGTTTATCGGCCCCTGTACCTTACGAGCAGTACTTC.

The gene calls are TRBV7-8 and TRBJ2-1, with 7 bases aligning to TRBD2. Looked up from germline, CDR1 is SGHVS and CDR2 is FQNEAQ. The ends lost 8 bases at V and 7 bases at J; junction bases unmatched: 14. The CDR3 runs 15 residues. CDR3 bases: TGTGCCAGCCACTCGGGAGGCTCTTTAGGAAATGAGCAGTTCTTC. Its translation is CASHSGGSLGNEQFF.

This clonotype was seen repeatedly, ten times or more. The chain carries TRBV29-1 and TRBJ1-1; no reliable D call. This CDR3 comprises 10 residues. Trimming removed 2 bases at V and 9 bases at J, with 7 bases between. Germline values: CDR1 SQVTM, CDR2 ANQGSEA. For the CDR3, the DNA is TGCAGCGTTGAATTGGGCCAAGCTTTCTTT. Residues: CSVELGQAFF.

In this sample, this clonotype turned up many times. The chain links TRBV7-8 to TRBJ1-2, with D tentatively TRBD1 (5 bases). Germline V lookup: CDR1 SGHVS, CDR2 FQNEAQ. V was pared by 2 bases and J by 7 bases, with 11 bases between. The CDR3 loop spans 13 amino acids. The CDR3 coding sequence is TGTGCCAGCAGCTTATCCAGGGAAGGTGGCTACACCTTC. Protein: CASSLSREGGYTF.

This clonotype was detected ten times or more. The chain carries TRBV20-1 and TRBJ2-3, with D possibly being TRBD2 (6 bases). This CDR3 has 13 amino acids. Germline V CDR1 and CDR2: DFQATT, SNEGSKA (reference sequence). Trimming pared 8 bases from V and 8 bases from J, leaving 20 bases between. The CDR3 protein is CSPYEGGNPTQYF. CDR3 sequence (DNA): TGCAGTCCGTACGAGGGAGGTAACCCTACGCAGTATTTT.

The chain carries TRBV20-1 and TRBJ2-2, with D possibly being TRBD2 (6 bases). Germline CDR1 and CDR2: DFQATT and SNEGSKA (reference sequence). Trimming cost V 3 bases and J 1 base, with 9 bases left between them. The CDR3 covers 14 residues. CDR3 protein: CSARRDGNTGELFF. DNA of the CDR3: TGCAGTGCTAGGCGGGACGGGAACACCGGGGAGCTGTTTTTT.

This clonotype has only a few counts. The chain couples TRBV6-2 or TRBV6-3 to TRBJ1-5; 7 bases align to TRBD1. Germline trimming cut 1 base from V and 4 bases from J; bases unmatched to any gene: 1. There are 14 residues in the CDR3. The germline CDR1 and CDR2 sequences are MNHEY and SVGEGT. The CDR3 DNA reads as TGTGCCAGCAGTTACTACAGGGGAAATCAGCCCCAGCATTTT. It translates to CASSYYRGNQPQHF.

Only a few counts were recorded for this clonotype. J is TRBJ2-1 and V is TRBV20-1; 13 bases line up with TRBD2. The CDR3 runs to 19 residues. CDR1 DFQATT and CDR2 SNEGSKA come from the germline V gene (reference sequence). V shed 4 bases, J shed 1 base, and the junction held 13 bases outside the gene matches. The CDR3 spells CSATSWTSGSVGSYNEQFF. The DNA of the CDR3 is TGCAGTGCTACAAGCTGGACTAGCGGGAGTGTCGGATCCTACAATGAGCAGTTCTTC.

This CDR3 reads CASNYGAYSGNTIYF. The CDR3 DNA follows: TGTGCCAGCAACTACGGGGCCTACTCTGGAAACACCATATATTTT. The gene calls are TRBV12-3 or TRBV12-4 and TRBJ1-3, with a weak D call TRBD1 (5 bases). The CDR3 loop spans 15 amino acids. V gave up 7 bases and J gave up 0 bases, with 13 bases separating them.

V is TRBV18 and J is TRBJ1-5; D is unclear. The CDR3 is 13 amino acids. The germline V gene has CDR1 KGHSH and CDR2 LQKENI. V was trimmed by 3 bases and J by 7 bases, leaving 10 bases between them. The CDR3 sequence is CASSPGRKQPQHF. The CDR3 DNA reads as TGTGCCAGCTCACCGGGGAGAAAACAGCCCCAGCATTTT.

The V call is TRBV12-3 or TRBV12-4, the J call TRBJ2-1; D might be TRBD2 (5 bases). This CDR3 has 14 amino acids. V was clipped by 3 bases and J by 4 bases, with 10 bases between them. The DNA of the CDR3 is TGTGCCAGCAGTTTTGGGCCGGGATACAATGAGCAGTTCTTC. Encoded protein: CASSFGPGYNEQFF.

This clonotype was picked up many times. Relative to the germline gene, one junction end is altered; a read error may explain this. The V call is TRBV5-1, the J call TRBJ2-1; 11 nucleotides agree with TRBD2. This CDR3 has 15 amino acids. Germline V gives CDR1 SGHRS, CDR2 YFSETQ. DNA of the CDR3: TGTGCCAGCAGTTTAGGCCTAGCGGGAGGCCTTGAGCAGTTCTTC. Amino acid sequence: CASSLGLAGGLEQFF.

This clonotype was detected many times. The rearrangement links TRBV6-2 or TRBV6-3 to TRBJ2-2; D uncertain. Germline V CDR1 and CDR2: MNHEY, SVGEGT. The CDR3 has 13 amino acids. The germline V and J ends were trimmed by 2 bases and 7 bases, with 8 bases remaining between them. The chain's CDR3 is CASSYEGIGELFF. DNA of the CDR3: TGTGCCAGCAGTTACGAAGGAATCGGGGAGCTGTTTTTT.

The chain recombines TRBV25-1 with TRBJ2-5, with 9 bases lining up with TRBD1. The ends lost 3 bases at V and 5 bases at J; junction bases unmatched: 4. This CDR3 is 14 amino acids long. The germline CDR1 and CDR2 sequences are MGHDK and SYGVNS. The CDR3 bases are TGTGCCAGCAGTGAGACGGGACAGGGTGAGACCCAGTACTTC. It encodes CASSETGQGETQYF. The full variable domain, completed using reference TRBV25-1 and TRBJ2-5, is EADIYQTPRYLVIGTGKKITLECSQTMGHDKMYWYQQDPGMELHLIHYSYGVNSTEKGDLSSESTVSRIRTEHFPLTLESARPSHTSQYLCASSETGQGETQYFGPGTRLLVL.

This clonotype was observed at least ten times. This chain links TRBV29-1 with TRBJ2-1; 14 nucleotides align to TRBD2. The CDR3 spans 15 residues. Per the germline V gene, CDR1 is SQVTM and CDR2 is ANQGSEA. The trim removed 4 bases at V and 7 bases at J, leaving 6 bases unmatched. CDR3 sequence (DNA): TGCAGCGTTGGGGCCGGGACTAGCGGGAGTAATGAGCAGTTCTTC. This gives the protein CSVGAGTSGSNEQFF.

This clonotype has a count of ten or more. V and J are TRBV10-3 and TRBJ2-1; 7 positions agree with TRBD1. Germline CDR1 ENHRY, CDR2 SYGVKD. The CDR3 loop spans 13 amino acids. After removal of 9 bases from V and 5 bases from J, the junction contained 7 bases not matched to a gene. CDR3 region: CAMAGTANNEQFF. Written as DNA, the CDR3 is TGTGCCATGGCCGGGACAGCCAACAATGAGCAGTTCTTC.

The V call is TRBV6-2 or TRBV6-3, the J call TRBJ2-6, with D possibly TRBD1 on 6 matching bases. The CDR3 has 21 residues. Between the trimmed V and J ends, which lost 2 bases and 0 bases, there was a span of 23 bases. CDR1 is MNHEY and CDR2 is SVGEGT in the germline V gene. This chain's CDR3 is CASSYPPGHPLGYSGANVLTF. The CDR3 DNA reads as TGTGCCAGCAGTTACCCCCCGGGACACCCGCTAGGATACTCTGGGGCCAACGTCCTGACTTTC.

The V call is TRBV29-1, the J call TRBJ2-1; TRBD2 matches 7 bases. Germline CDR1 and CDR2: SQVTM and ANQGSEA. Losses at the gene ends were 2 bases for V and 7 bases for J; bases not matched to a gene: 8. The CDR3 is made up of 14 amino acids. CDR3 nucleotide sequence: TGCAGCGTTGAACCTGCGGGAGCTGGTAATGAGCAGTTCTTC. It is translated as CSVEPAGAGNEQFF.

The V and J genes are TRBV7-2 and TRBJ1-1; D call uncertain. This CDR3 has 15 amino acids. V lost 5 bases, J lost 1 base, and 14 bases lay in between. Germline V lookup: CDR1 SGHTA, CDR2 FQGNSA. The CDR3 coding sequence is TGTGCCAGCAGCCCAGATTCCGTGGGGAACACTGAAGCTTTCTTT. This gives the protein CASSPDSVGNTEAFF.

This clonotype was detected many times. This chain uses TRBV28 with TRBJ2-1; 9 bases agree with TRBD1. CDR3 length: 15 residues. V was pared by 6 bases and J by 9 bases, with 12 bases of the junction left unmatched. CDR1 is MDHEN and CDR2 is SYDVKM in the germline V gene. The CDR3, as DNA: TGTGCCAGCAGCCCAGGGACAGGGATTACCGGTGAGCAGTTCTTC. This encodes CASSPGTGITGEQFF.